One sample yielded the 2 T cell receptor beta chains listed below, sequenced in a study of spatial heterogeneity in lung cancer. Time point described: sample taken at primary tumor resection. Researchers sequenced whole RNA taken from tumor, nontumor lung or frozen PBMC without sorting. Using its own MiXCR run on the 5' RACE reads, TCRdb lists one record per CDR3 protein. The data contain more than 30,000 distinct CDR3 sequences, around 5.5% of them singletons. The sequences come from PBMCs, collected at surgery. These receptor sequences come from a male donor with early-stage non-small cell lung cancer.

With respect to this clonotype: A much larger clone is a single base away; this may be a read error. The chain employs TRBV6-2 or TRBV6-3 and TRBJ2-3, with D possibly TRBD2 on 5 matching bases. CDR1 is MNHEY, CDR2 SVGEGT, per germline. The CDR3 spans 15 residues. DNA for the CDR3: TGTCCCAGCGGACTCACGGAATCTAGCACAGATACGCAGTATTTT. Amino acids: CPSGLTESSTDTQYF.

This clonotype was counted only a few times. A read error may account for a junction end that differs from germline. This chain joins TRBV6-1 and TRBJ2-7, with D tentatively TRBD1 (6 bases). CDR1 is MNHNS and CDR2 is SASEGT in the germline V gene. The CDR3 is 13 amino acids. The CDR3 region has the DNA TGTGCCAGCAGTGAGAACTGGGGGACATACCGGAGGTTC. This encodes CASSENWGTYRRF.